One and the same sample provided the 28 T cell receptor beta chains below, sequenced in a study of T cell repertoires in cytomegalovirus infection. These receptors are not linked to any known antigen. MiXCR, applied by TCRdb to the reads, yields one record per CDR3 protein. The data show roughly 130,000 distinct CDR3 sequences, approximately 24% seen once. Sequencing was performed on PBMCs, sequenced either directly or after in vitro stimulation (not recorded which). All receptors come from a human donor in good health (CMV status not recorded). Some clones in this sample may be carry-over from other donors' samples.

The chain has TRBV15 and TRBJ2-3; 14 nucleotides match TRBD2. Trimming took 3 bases from V and 5 from J; bases not matched to a gene: 1. The CDR3 contains 15 residues. Germline CDR1 reads LNHNV; CDR2 reads YYDKDF (reference sequence). Here the CDR3 DNA reads TGTGCCACCAGCAGTGGACTAGCGGGAGGAGATACGCAGTATTTT. Translated, it gives CATSSGLAGGDTQYF.

This clonotype occurred a few times. This sequence joins TRBV20-1 and TRBJ2-6; D is unclear. Trimming removed 0 bases from V and 0 bases from J, with 9 bases in between. The CDR3 totals 16 residues. The germline V gene has CDR1 DFQATT and CDR2 SNEGSKA (reference sequence). In DNA form, the CDR3 reads TGCAGTGCTAGAGATCAAGATGGCTCTGGGGCCAACGTCCTGACTTTC. Its translation: CSARDQDGSGANVLTF.

This clonotype was recorded at least ten times. This sequence joins TRBV19 and TRBJ2-6, with 7 nucleotides matching TRBD1. CDR3 length equals 17 residues. J lost 0 bases, V lost 7 bases, and 9 bases had no gene match. Germline V gene lookup returns CDR1 LNHDA and CDR2 SQIVND (reference sequence). CDR3 sequence reads: CASTQLTGNSGANVLTF. CDR3 nucleotide sequence: TGTGCCAGTACTCAGCTGACAGGGAACTCTGGGGCCAACGTCCTGACTTTC. The full variable domain, completed using reference TRBV19 and TRBJ2-6, is DGGITQSPKYLFRKEGQNVTLSCEQNLNHDAMYWYRQDPGQGLRLIYYSQIVNDFQKGDIAEGYSVSREKKESFPLTVTSAQKNPTAFYLCASTQLTGNSGANVLTFGAGSRLTVL.

The rearrangement joins TRBV7-9 to TRBJ1-4, with 7 bases aligning to TRBD1. With V trimmed by 5 bases and J by 2 bases, 8 bases remained unmatched. Germline lookup yields CDR1 SEHNR and CDR2 FQNEAQ (reference sequence). This CDR3 is 16 amino acids long. CDR3 in DNA: TGTGCCAGCAGCCCTAACAGGGGCTTGACTAATGAAAAACTGTTTTTT. This sequence encodes CASSPNRGLTNEKLFF.

In this sample, this clonotype turned up a few times. The chain has TRBV6-2 or TRBV6-3 and TRBJ2-1, with 9 bases matching TRBD2. The CDR3 is made up of 17 amino acids. Trimming cost V 2 bases and J 1 base; bases outside gene matches: 6. The germline V gene has CDR1 MNHEY and CDR2 SVGEGT. The CDR3 coding sequence is TGTGCCAGCAGTTACCGGGTAGCGGGAGATTCCTACAATGAGCAGTTCTTC. Protein: CASSYRVAGDSYNEQFF.

This clonotype has ten or more counts. The V call is TRBV7-2, the J call TRBJ2-5; D gene unclear. With 1 base removed from V and 5 bases from J, the gap between germline ends came to 14 bases. Germline V gene lookup returns CDR1 SGHTA and CDR2 FQGNSA. The CDR3 contains 15 residues. CDR3 coding DNA: TGTGCCAGCAGCTTAGTAGGCTCCACGGTGGAGACCCAGTACTTC. Translating it yields CASSLVGSTVETQYF.

This clonotype was recorded many times. The chain couples TRBV7-2 to TRBJ1-1; a possible D gene is TRBD1 (5 bases). Trimming cost V 1 base and J 1 base, with 7 bases left between them. This CDR3 has 14 residues. CDR1 is SGHTA, CDR2 FQGNSA, per germline. The DNA of the CDR3 is TGTGCCAGCAGCTTAGTTGGACAGAACACTGAAGCTTTCTTT. This encodes CASSLVGQNTEAFF.

The sample holds many counts of this clonotype. The chain joins TRBV7-2 to TRBJ2-1; possible D gene TRBD2, 7 bases. Between the trimmed V and J ends, which lost 1 base and 3 bases, there was a span of 16 bases. Germline V gene lookup returns CDR1 SGHTA and CDR2 FQGNSA. CDR3 length: 17 amino acids. The CDR3 loop reads CASSLGGGGRLYNEQFF. CDR3 nucleotide sequence: TGTGCCAGCAGCTTAGGGGGGGGGGGGCGCCTCTACAATGAGCAGTTCTTC.

The chain employs TRBV7-3 and TRBJ1-2; D call uncertain. V lost 2 bases, J lost 7 bases, and 11 bases lay in between. The CDR3 consists of 13 residues. Germline loops: CDR1 SGHTA, CDR2 FQGTGA. The CDR3 sequence is CASSLDEGSGYTF. CDR3 nucleotides: TGTGCCAGCAGCTTAGACGAGGGAAGTGGCTACACCTTC.

This clonotype was observed a handful of times. The J gene is TRBJ2-5, the V gene TRBV28; 7 positions match TRBD2. The length of the CDR3 is 14 residues. CDR1 MDHEN and CDR2 SYDVKM come from the germline V gene. Losses at the gene ends were 4 bases for V and 2 bases for J; bases not matched to a gene: 4. CDR3: CASSWGGDQETQYF. CDR3 DNA: TGTGCCAGCAGTTGGGGGGGGGATCAAGAGACCCAGTACTTC. Using reference TRBV28 and TRBJ2-5 for the parts outside the CDR3, the full variable domain is DVKVTQSSRYLVKRTGEKVFLECVQDMDHENMFWYRQDPGLGLRLIYFSYDVKMKEKGDIPEGYSVSREKKERFSLILESASTNQTSMYLCASSWGGDQETQYFGPGTRLLVL.

This clonotype was observed a few times. The genes are TRBV5-1 and TRBJ1-2, with a tentative D call TRBD1 (5 bases). CDR3 length equals 15 residues. V was pared by 5 bases and J by 7 bases, with 21 bases between. Germline assignment: CDR1 SGHRS and CDR2 YFSETQ. CDR3 sequence (DNA): TGCGCCAGCAGACCCTATGCCGGGACCGGGGGTGGCTACACCTTC. As protein: CASRPYAGTGGGYTF.

This clonotype was counted many times. The J gene is TRBJ2-2, the V gene TRBV7-2, with 8 bases that match TRBD1. J lost 5 bases, V lost 8 bases, and 7 bases had no gene match. CDR1 and CDR2 from the germline V gene are SGHTA and FQGNSA. The CDR3 length is 14 residues. The CDR3, as DNA: TGTGCCAGCGAAGAGGACAGGGCAACCGGGGAGCTGTTTTTT. This translates into CASEEDRATGELFF.

Only a few counts were recorded for this clonotype. The rearrangement uses TRBV4-1 and TRBJ1-4; no clear D. The CDR3 extends over 13 amino acids. V lost 1 base, J lost 7 bases, and 7 bases lay in between. Germline V gene lookup returns CDR1 MGHRA and CDR2 YSYEKL. CDR3 loop: CASSQATAEKLFF. The CDR3, as DNA: TGCGCCAGCAGCCAAGCCACGGCTGAAAAACTGTTTTTT.

The chain couples TRBV7-9 to TRBJ1-2; TRBD1 aligns across 9 bases. CDR3 length equals 16 residues. From germline, CDR1 is SEHNR and CDR2 FQNEAQ (reference sequence). With V trimmed by 5 bases and J by 0 bases, 7 bases remained unmatched. CDR3 loop: CASSTMTGGSNYGYTF. The CDR3 DNA reads TGTGCCAGCAGCACAATGACAGGGGGGTCTAACTATGGCTACACCTTC.

This sequence joins TRBV12-3 or TRBV12-4 and TRBJ2-3, with D tentatively TRBD1 (5 bases). V lost 5 bases, J lost 3 bases, and 15 bases lay in between. The CDR3 has 15 amino acids. For the CDR3, the DNA is TGTGCCAGCAGTCCCCCTCGACAGACAACAGATACGCAGTATTTT. Amino acid sequence: CASSPPRQTTDTQYF.

This clonotype turned up a few times. This chain links TRBV5-6 with TRBJ2-7; D ambiguous. This CDR3 has 12 amino acids. V was trimmed by 1 base and J by 2 bases, leaving 4 bases between them. The germline gives CDR1 SGHDT, CDR2 YYEEEE. The CDR3 nucleotides are TGTGCCAGCAGCTTGTGGGCCTACGAGCAGTACTTC. This gives the protein CASSLWAYEQYF.

The genes are TRBV7-9 and TRBJ2-1, with a tentative D call TRBD2 (6 bases). Germline CDR1 and CDR2: SEHNR and FQNEAQ (reference sequence). Trimming stripped 2 bases from V and 6 bases from J, with 14 bases between. The CDR3 is made up of 15 amino acids. The CDR3 region has the DNA TGTGCCAGCAGCTTATATCCGGGAGCGGCCAATGAGCAGTTCTTC. Its protein is CASSLYPGAANEQFF.

This clonotype was found a few times. The gene calls are TRBV27 and TRBJ1-1; the D gene is possibly TRBD1 (6 bases). CDR1 is MNHEY and CDR2 is SMNVEV in the germline V gene (reference sequence). V lost 5 bases and J lost 5, with 12 bases in between. The CDR3 length is 13 residues. Here the CDR3 reads CASSGYGTTEAFF. CDR3 coding DNA: TGTGCCAGCAGTGGGTACGGGACAACTGAAGCTTTCTTT.

This clonotype was recorded at least ten times. The V gene is TRBV7-2, the J gene TRBJ2-5, with 8 bases that match TRBD1. The CDR3 loop spans 17 amino acids. Germline loops: CDR1 SGHTA, CDR2 FQGNSA. The J segment lost 5 bases and the V segment lost 4 bases, leaving 15 bases of the junction unmatched. This chain's CDR3 is CASSSLRGRGLGETQYF. The CDR3 DNA reads TGTGCCAGCAGCTCGCTGCGGGGCAGGGGGCTTGGGGAGACCCAGTACTTC.

This chain connects TRBV2 to TRBJ2-7; 9 positions match TRBD2. The germline V gene has CDR1 SNHLY and CDR2 FYNNEI. The CDR3 sequence is 14 residues long. The trim removed 10 bases at V and 7 bases at J, leaving 14 bases unmatched. CDR3 bases: TGTGCCACAAATGCGGGAGGGCCTTCGAAAGAGCAGTACTTC. Its translation: CATNAGGPSKEQYF.

As concerns this clonotype: With a much larger clone just one base away, this may be a read error. The conserved phenylalanine or tryptophan is not found at the CDR3 terminus, so this likely reflects a read error. This chain uses TRBV7-8 with TRBJ1-1, with D uncertain. Per germline, CDR1 SGHVS and CDR2 FQNEAQ. V was shortened by 4 bases and J by 0 bases, with 15 bases between the two germline ends. This CDR3 comprises 16 residues. This chain's CDR3 is CASSSPKRRMNTEAFL. The CDR3 DNA reads as TGTGCCAGCAGCTCCCCTAAACGCCGGATGAACACTGAAGCTTTCCTT.

This sequence joins TRBV5-1 and TRBJ2-3; D is unclear. The CDR3 extends over 15 amino acids. The V gene's germline CDR1 is SGHRS and CDR2 YFSETQ. V lost 1 base and J lost 1, with 10 bases in between. The DNA of the CDR3 is TGCGCCAGCAGCTTGTTGTGGGAAGGCACAGATACGCAGTATTTT. Translating it yields CASSLLWEGTDTQYF. Looking up the rest from reference TRBV5-1 and TRBJ2-3 gives the full variable domain: KAGVTQTPRYLIKTRGQQVTLSCSPISGHRSVSWYQQTPGQGLQFLFEYFSETQRNKGNFPGRFSGRQFSNSRSEMNVSTLELGDSALYLCASSLLWEGTDTQYFGPGTRLTVL.

Comments on this clonotype: One end of the junction does not line up with germline, which may come from a read error. The rearrangement uses TRBV7-6 and TRBJ2-3, with D uncertain. This CDR3 region has 16 residues. Germline CDR1 is SGHVS and CDR2 is FNYEAQ. The CDR3 DNA reads TGTGCCAGCAGTTTAGTTTTCACAAATAGCACAGATACGCAGTATTTT. Protein product: CASSLVFTNSTDTQYF.

This clonotype was detected only once. The J gene is TRBJ2-1, the V gene TRBV4-1; 11 nucleotides match TRBD2. Germline loops: CDR1 MGHRA, CDR2 YSYEKL. Trimming removed 4 bases from V and 4 bases from J; junction bases left unmatched: 9. There are 17 residues in the CDR3. The CDR3 spells CASSPPRTSGSYNEQFF. The CDR3 nucleotides read TGCGCCAGCAGCCCCCCGAGGACTAGCGGGTCTTACAATGAGCAGTTCTTC.

In this sample, this clonotype is medium-sized. The V gene is TRBV7-8, the J gene TRBJ2-1; TRBD2 agrees at 12 bases. This CDR3 is built from 17 residues. The germline CDR1 and CDR2 sequences are SGHVS and FQNEAQ. V dropped 3 bases and J dropped 2; count of bases not matched to a gene: 5. The CDR3 protein is CASSFLAGGWTYNEQFF. DNA of the CDR3: TGTGCCAGCAGCTTTCTAGCGGGAGGGTGGACCTACAATGAGCAGTTCTTC.

This clonotype was detected only a few times. This sequence joins TRBV2 and TRBJ2-1; the D gene is possibly TRBD2 (5 bases). Trimming removed 2 bases at V and 3 bases at J, with 17 bases between. From germline, CDR1 is SNHLY and CDR2 FYNNEI. The CDR3 is made up of 17 amino acids. In nucleotides, the CDR3 is TGTGCCAGCAGTGAAATTTTAGCGAGCGGAGTCTACAATGAGCAGTTCTTC. Translation: CASSEILASGVYNEQFF.

In this sample, this clonotype turned up a few times. The chain joins TRBV20-1 to TRBJ2-5; 8 positions match TRBD1. The germline V gene has CDR1 DFQATT and CDR2 SNEGSKA (reference sequence). The CDR3 is made up of 15 amino acids. V shed 4 bases, J shed 4 bases, and the junction held 11 bases outside the gene matches. CDR3 amino acids: CSATQSGGTGETQYF. DNA of the CDR3: TGCAGTGCTACCCAGTCAGGGGGCACGGGAGAGACCCAGTACTTC.

This clonotype was detected only a few times. V is TRBV6-1 and J is TRBJ1-5, with D possibly TRBD1 on 6 matching bases. The V end was cut by 6 bases, the J end by 3 bases, with 12 bases between. Germline V gene lookup returns CDR1 MNHNS and CDR2 SASEGT. There are 14 residues in the CDR3. CDR3 sequence (DNA): TGTGCCAGCAGCCACAACAGGGACAATCAGCCCCAGCATTTT. Its protein product is CASSHNRDNQPQHF.